These 20 T cell receptor beta chains originate from one sample sequenced in a study of response to subunit inactivated influenza vaccine. TCRdb ran MiXCR on the RT-PCR reads and lists one entry per CDR3 protein. The data contain approximately 700,000 distinct CDR3 sequences, 14% of them singletons. The source was PBMCs from blood, collected less than 15 days before vaccination. The source of these receptors is a man over 45 who received an inactivated influenza vaccine.

This clonotype came up a few times. V usage is TRBV3-1 and J usage is TRBJ2-1, with TRBD2 identical over 9 bases. Germline V gene data show CDR1 as LGHDT and CDR2 as YNNKEL (reference sequence). V dropped 1 base and J dropped 6; count of bases not matched to a gene: 4. This CDR3 comprises 15 residues. The CDR3, as DNA: TGTGCCAGCAGCCAAGTAGCGGGAGCGGGCAATGAGCAGTTCTTC. Protein sequence: CASSQVAGAGNEQFF.

The sample holds a few counts of this clonotype. This chain connects TRBV6-2 or TRBV6-3 to TRBJ2-7; 13 nucleotides align to TRBD2. The germline V gene encodes CDR1 MNHEY and CDR2 SVGEGT. V was clipped by 4 bases and J by 3 bases; unmatched bases: 15. The CDR3 consists of 19 residues. CDR3 amino acids: CASSSGTSGDPSLYYEQYF. DNA of the CDR3: TGTGCCAGCAGTTCCGGGACTAGCGGGGACCCGAGCCTCTACTACGAGCAGTACTTC.

This clonotype has a single count. The V gene is TRBV28, the J gene TRBJ2-7; D gene uncertain. The CDR3 has 18 amino acids. Germline CDR1 and CDR2: MDHEN and SYDVKM. Trimming took 3 bases from V and 0 from J, leaving 21 bases between them. The CDR3 region has the DNA TGTGCCAGCAGTTTTCTGCCCCTATTCGACTGGAGCTCCTACGAGCAGTACTTC. This sequence encodes CASSFLPLFDWSSYEQYF.

V usage is TRBV2 and J usage is TRBJ1-2; D uncertain. Germline V lookup: CDR1 SNHLY, CDR2 FYNNEI. The CDR3 spans 18 residues. The V and J ends lost 4 bases and 0 bases respectively, with 21 bases between them. The CDR3 protein is CASSAGPLTFSANYGYTF. The DNA of the CDR3 is TGTGCCAGCAGTGCCGGGCCCCTAACATTTTCGGCTAACTATGGCTACACCTTC.

The V call is TRBV5-1, the J call TRBJ2-3; D is unresolved. The CDR3 totals 12 residues. V was pared by 6 bases and J by 6 bases, with 11 bases between. Germline V lookup: CDR1 SGHRS, CDR2 YFSETQ. The CDR3 reads CASKDRSDTQYF. CDR3 nucleotides: TGCGCCAGCAAGGATAGGTCGGATACGCAGTATTTT.

This clonotype has just a few counts. The gene calls are TRBV6-2 or TRBV6-3 and TRBJ2-2; 12 bases align to TRBD1. Germline lookup yields CDR1 MNHEY and CDR2 SVGEGT. The CDR3 contains 17 residues. The trim removed 6 bases at V and 0 bases at J, leaving 5 bases unmatched. The CDR3 protein is CASRTGTGGSNTGELFF. The CDR3 DNA sequence: TGTGCCAGCAGGACGGGGACAGGGGGCTCGAACACCGGGGAGCTGTTTTTT.

The sample holds many counts of this clonotype. The V and J genes are TRBV29-1 and TRBJ2-3; D is ambiguous. The CDR3 is 14 residues long. CDR1 and CDR2 from the germline V gene are SQVTM and ANQGSEA. V lost 6 bases to trimming and J lost 5 bases, with 18 bases between them. The CDR3 nucleotides read TGCAGCGTGGAAAGAGGCTACTCTTTAGATACGCAGTATTTT. As protein: CSVERGYSLDTQYF.

This clonotype has a handful of counts. The CDR3 nucleotides read TGCAGTGCTACCCCGACTAGCGGGGGGGCCGGCGGGGAGCTGTTTTTT. Its translation: CSATPTSGGAGGELFF. The chain employs TRBV20-1 and TRBJ2-2, with 14 bases matching TRBD2. With 4 bases clipped from V and 7 bases from J, the junction kept 8 bases outside the gene matches. This CDR3 is built from 16 residues. Germline loops: CDR1 DFQATT, CDR2 SNEGSKA (reference sequence).

This clonotype was detected only a few times. V and J are TRBV27 and TRBJ2-1; D ambiguous. Germline V lookup: CDR1 MNHEY, CDR2 SMNVEV (reference sequence). The CDR3 spans 15 residues. V was cut by 6 bases and J by 7 bases, with 19 bases left in between. The CDR3 protein is CASSPHLRARNEQFF. CDR3 in DNA: TGTGCCAGCAGCCCGCACCTCCGGGCTCGGAATGAGCAGTTCTTC.

This clonotype was observed a handful of times. V gene TRBV16 combines with J gene TRBJ2-1, with 7 nucleotides matching TRBD2. The trim removed 1 base at V and 4 bases at J, leaving 4 bases unmatched. The germline gives CDR1 KGHSY, CDR2 FQNENV. The CDR3 has 15 residues. CDR3 sequence (DNA): TGTGCCAGCAGCCAATACGGGGGGACGTACAATGAGCAGTTCTTC. Translating gives CASSQYGGTYNEQFF.

The chain recombines TRBV2 with TRBJ2-1; D is unresolved. The V gene's germline CDR1 is SNHLY and CDR2 FYNNEI. CDR3 size: 16 residues. The V and J ends lost 3 bases and 0 bases respectively, with 12 bases between them. The CDR3, as DNA: TGTGCCAGCAGTGATTTATGGACGAGCTCCTACAATGAGCAGTTCTTC. Protein: CASSDLWTSSYNEQFF.

The V call is TRBV7-8, the J call TRBJ2-1; 13 nucleotides align to TRBD2. The V gene's germline CDR1 is SGHVS and CDR2 FQNEAQ. Trimming removed 1 base from V and 7 bases from J; junction bases left unmatched: 4. CDR3 length: 16 amino acids. CDR3: CASSLGGLAGVNEQFF. The CDR3 DNA is TGTGCCAGCAGCTTAGGTGGACTAGCGGGGGTTAATGAGCAGTTCTTC.

This clonotype was counted a few times. The rearrangement uses TRBV6-2 or TRBV6-3 and TRBJ1-5, with D unresolved. CDR1 and CDR2 (germline): MNHEY, SVGEGT. The V and J ends lost 6 bases and 7 bases respectively, with 19 bases between them. This CDR3 is 15 amino acids long. The CDR3 coding sequence is TGTGCCAGCAGCCACCGCCAGTCGTGGGGACAGCCCCAGCATTTT. Encoded protein: CASSHRQSWGQPQHF.

The rearrangement links TRBV5-6 to TRBJ2-5; 8 bases are shared with TRBD1. This CDR3 has 17 residues. The germline CDR1 and CDR2 sequences are SGHDT and YYEEEE. V shed 0 bases, J shed 0 bases, and the junction held 7 bases outside the gene matches. The CDR3 nucleotides read TGTGCCAGCAGCTTGGCCGGACAGGGACACAACCAAGAGACCCAGTACTTC. It translates to CASSLAGQGHNQETQYF.

This chain uses TRBV20-1 with TRBJ1-3, with D maybe TRBD1 (6 bases). The CDR3 spans 17 residues. The V gene's germline CDR1 is DFQATT and CDR2 SNEGSKA (reference sequence). V lost 3 bases and J lost 0, with 18 bases in between. The CDR3 here is CSARQGTYDFSGNTIYF. CDR3 bases: TGCAGTGCTAGGCAGGGGACCTACGACTTCTCTGGAAACACCATATATTTT.

The V call is TRBV7-9, the J call TRBJ2-4; maybe TRBD1 (5 bases). With 5 bases removed from V and 5 bases from J, the gap between germline ends came to 19 bases. CDR1 is SEHNR and CDR2 is FQNEAQ in the germline V gene (reference sequence). The CDR3 runs 16 residues. The CDR3 here is CASSQRPRDGQNIQYF. The CDR3 DNA sequence: TGTGCCAGCAGCCAGAGGCCCAGGGATGGACAAAACATTCAGTACTTC.

In nucleotides, the CDR3 is TGTGCCAGCAGAAGGTCAAGGACTAGCGCCTCCTACGAGCAGTACTTC. Translating gives CASRRSRTSASYEQYF. This rearrangement joins TRBV11-2 to TRBJ2-7; TRBD2 matches 9 bases. The CDR3 runs to 16 residues. Trimming cost V 6 bases and J 0 bases; bases outside gene matches: 9. Per germline, CDR1 SGHAT and CDR2 FQNNGV.

This chain uses TRBV15 with TRBJ2-5; D unclear. The germline V and J ends were trimmed by 1 base and 0 bases, with 3 bases remaining between them. Germline values: CDR1 LNHNV, CDR2 YYDKDF (reference sequence). This CDR3 is built from 13 residues. DNA of the CDR3: TGTGCCACCAGCAGAGTATACCAAGAGACCCAGTACTTC. This codes for CATSRVYQETQYF. Together with reference TRBV15 and TRBJ2-5, the CDR3 gives the full variable domain: DAMVIQNPRYQVTQFGKPVTLSCSQTLNHNVMYWYQQKSSQAPKLLFHYYDKDFNNEADTPDNFQSRRPNTSFCFLDIRSPGLGDTAMYLCATSRVYQETQYFGPGTRLLVL.

This clonotype was seen at least ten times. The chain carries TRBV29-1 and TRBJ2-2; 7 bases are a match to TRBD2. V lost 4 bases, J lost 4 bases, and 6 bases stayed unmatched. Germline CDR1 is SQVTM and CDR2 is ANQGSEA. The CDR3 runs 14 residues. CDR3 bases: TGCAGCGTTGTAATCGGGAGGTCCACCGGGGAGCTGTTTTTT. Its protein product is CSVVIGRSTGELFF.

In its sample, this clonotype was seen a few times. The chain carries TRBV30 and TRBJ2-3; 12 bases are shared with TRBD2. This CDR3 spans 15 amino acids. Germline lookup yields CDR1 GTSNPN and CDR2 SVGIG (reference sequence). V lost 5 bases, J lost 2 bases, and 5 bases stayed unmatched. CDR3 bases: TGTGCCTGGGAACTAGCGGGGGGCTCCACAGATACGCAGTATTTT. Translated, it gives CAWELAGGSTDTQYF.